Below are 2 T cell receptor beta chains sequenced from a single sample in a study of OX40 agonist ivuxolimab in advanced cancers. The table came from immunoSEQ multiplex PCR; TCRdb's copy has only in-frame clones and leaves some out. The table has tens of thousands of clones, 85% seen once. The source material was CD4+ or CD8+ T cells sorted from blood, sampled in a trial of the OX40 agonist ivuxolimab. These receptors all stem from an adult with an advanced solid tumor such as melanoma, head and neck, liver or kidney cancer.

V usage is TRBV7-8 and J usage is TRBJ2-1, with 7 bases aligning to TRBD2. Germline V lookup: CDR1 SGHVS, CDR2 FQNEAQ. The CDR3 covers 16 residues. V lost 5 bases to trimming and J lost 2 bases; unmatched junction nucleotides: 9. DNA for the CDR3: TGTGCCAGCAGCCTCCTCGGCGGGAGACCCTACAATGAGCAGTTCTTC. This sequence encodes CASSLLGGRPYNEQFF.

The chain is built from TRBV28 and TRBJ1-5, with a weak D call TRBD1 (5 bases). Germline V gene sequence: CDR1 MDHEN, CDR2 SYDVKM. The CDR3 spans 15 residues. Trimming took off 3 bases at V and 2 bases at J, with 11 bases between the two ends. This chain's CDR3 is CASSFEGVGNQPQHF. The DNA of the CDR3 is TGTGCCAGCAGTTTTGAAGGGGTTGGCAATCAGCCCCAGCATTTT. The full variable domain, with the rest looked up from reference TRBV28 and TRBJ1-5, is DVKVTQSSRYLVKRTGEKVFLECVQDMDHENMFWYRQDPGLGLRLIYFSYDVKMKEKGDIPEGYSVSREKKERFSLILESASTNQTSMYLCASSFEGVGNQPQHFGDGTRLSIL.